Below, 21 T cell receptor beta chains from the same sample are listed, as sequenced in a study of early T cells in non-severe SARS-CoV-2 infection. TCRdb fed the 5' RACE reads into MiXCR, producing one record per CDR3 protein. The repertoire includes 70,000 to 75,000 distinct CDR3 sequences, around 13% of them detected once, and about 14% sits in the top ten. Sequenced: whole blood. The receptors originated from an adult who was a healthcare worker with PCR-confirmed SARS-CoV-2 infection or an uninfected control (not recorded which).

This clonotype was observed at least ten times. The V gene is TRBV6-4, the J gene TRBJ2-3; TRBD1 agrees at 11 bases. Per germline, CDR1 MRHNA and CDR2 SNTAGT. This CDR3 is 14 amino acids long. Trimming cost V 3 bases and J 4 bases; bases outside gene matches: 0. The CDR3: CASSEGQGADTQYF. The CDR3 nucleotides read TGTGCCAGCAGTGAGGGACAGGGGGCAGATACGCAGTATTTT.

Ten or more counts support this clonotype. The CDR3 reads CASSQDRGTEAFF. Here the CDR3 DNA reads TGTGCCAGCAGCCAAGACCGGGGGACTGAAGCTTTCTTT. J is TRBJ1-1 and V is TRBV7-2; possible D gene TRBD1, 5 bases. The CDR3 totals 13 residues. Looked up from germline, CDR1 is SGHTA and CDR2 is FQGNSA. V was clipped by 5 bases and J by 5 bases, with 12 bases between them. The full variable domain, completed using reference TRBV7-2 and TRBJ1-1, is GAGVSQSPSNKVTEKGKDVELRCDPISGHTALYWYRQSLGQGLEFLIYFQGNSAPDKSGLPSDRFSAERTGGSVSTLTIQRTQQEDSAVYLCASSQDRGTEAFFGQGTRLTVV.

This clonotype was counted between two and nine times. The J gene is TRBJ1-2, the V gene TRBV6-2 or TRBV6-3; D call uncertain. The CDR3 runs to 15 residues. The germline CDR1 and CDR2 sequences are MNHEY and SVGEGT. Trimming left V 3 bases short and J 6 bases short, with 17 bases between. The CDR3 DNA reads as TGTGCCAGCAGTTATACCCGACTCGGTATAAATGGCTACACCTTC. It encodes CASSYTRLGINGYTF.

This clonotype was seen many times. The rearrangement joins TRBV29-1 to TRBJ1-1; D unclear. V shed 4 bases and J shed 1 base, with 7 bases lying between them. From germline, CDR1 is SQVTM and CDR2 ANQGSEA. This CDR3 is 12 amino acids long. CDR3 sequence: CSVGVGNTEAFF. CDR3 DNA sequence: TGCAGCGTTGGTGTGGGGAACACTGAAGCTTTCTTT. Full variable domain (outside the CDR3, taken from reference TRBV29-1 and TRBJ1-1): SAVISQKPSRDICQRGTSLTIQCQVDSQVTMMFWYRQQPGQSLTLIATANQGSEATYESGFVIDKFPISRPNLTFSTLTVSNMSPEDSSIYLCSVGVGNTEAFFGQGTRLTVV.

There are many counts of this clonotype. The chain employs TRBV28 and TRBJ2-5; a weak D match, TRBD1 (6 bases). Looked up from germline, CDR1 is MDHEN and CDR2 is SYDVKM. V was cut by 5 bases and J by 2 bases, with 15 bases left in between. The CDR3 contains 15 residues. This chain's CDR3 is CASSRQQGLQETQYF. The DNA of the CDR3 is TGTGCCAGCAGTCGCCAACAGGGTTTACAAGAGACCCAGTACTTC.

This clonotype was observed at least ten times. The J gene is TRBJ2-1, the V gene TRBV7-2, with 10 nucleotides matching TRBD1. Germline assignment: CDR1 SGHTA and CDR2 FQGNSA. This CDR3 is built from 16 residues. V was clipped by 6 bases and J by 6 bases; unmatched bases: 11. The CDR3, as DNA: TGTGCCAGCAGACCAGCCGGGACAGGGGCCCCCAATGAGCAGTTCTTC. This sequence encodes CASRPAGTGAPNEQFF. Looking up the rest from reference TRBV7-2 and TRBJ2-1 gives the full variable domain: GAGVSQSPSNKVTEKGKDVELRCDPISGHTALYWYRQSLGQGLEFLIYFQGNSAPDKSGLPSDRFSAERTGGSVSTLTIQRTQQEDSAVYLCASRPAGTGAPNEQFFGPGTRLTVL.

This clonotype appeared a few times. The chain couples TRBV6-5 to TRBJ2-1, with 10 bases lining up with TRBD2. CDR1 and CDR2 (germline): MNHEY, SVGAGI. Germline trimming cut 2 bases from V and 6 bases from J; bases unmatched to any gene: 4. The CDR3 totals 15 residues. Here the CDR3 reads CASSYVLAGANEQFF. In nucleotides, the CDR3 is TGTGCCAGCAGTTACGTCCTAGCGGGGGCCAATGAGCAGTTCTTC.

In the case of this clonotype: A much larger clone sits a single nucleotide away, making a read error possible. The CDR3 nucleotides are TGTGCCAGCAGCTTAGATAAACATAGGGGGCCTGAAGCTTTCTTT. Its protein product is CASSLDKHRGPEAFF. This chain uses TRBV7-9 with TRBJ1-1; TRBD1 matches 7 bases. The V segment lost 1 base and the J segment 6 bases; nucleotides outside the gene matches: 8. CDR3 length: 15 amino acids. Germline V gene sequence: CDR1 SEHNR, CDR2 FQNEAQ (reference sequence).

This clonotype is medium-sized within its sample. The V call is TRBV29-1, the J call TRBJ2-5, with no clear D. The CDR3 has 14 residues. Germline CDR1 reads SQVTM; CDR2 reads ANQGSEA. V lost 6 bases, J lost 9 bases, and 23 bases lay in between. CDR3 protein: CSVLWAAMGFSQYF. As DNA, the CDR3 is TGCAGCGTGCTTTGGGCAGCGATGGGGTTCTCCCAGTACTTC.

The sample holds many counts of this clonotype. Here the CDR3 DNA reads TGCAGTGCTAGACAGGGGAACACTGAAGCTTTCTTT. Translating it yields CSARQGNTEAFF. This chain connects TRBV20-1 to TRBJ1-1; tentatively, D is TRBD1 (5 bases). The V end lost 2 bases, the J end lost 1 base, and 5 bases lay between the germline ends. Germline V gene lookup returns CDR1 DFQATT and CDR2 SNEGSKA (reference sequence). The CDR3 has 12 amino acids.

This clonotype was recorded at least ten times. This chain connects TRBV20-1 to TRBJ1-1; TRBD1 aligns across 7 bases. Germline V lookup: CDR1 DFQATT, CDR2 SNEGSKA (reference sequence). This CDR3 is 15 amino acids long. Trimming took 0 bases from V and 5 from J; bases not matched to a gene: 9. For the CDR3, the DNA is TGCAGTGCTAGAGATTCGGGAGGGGGCCATACTGAAGCTTTCTTT. Amino acid sequence: CSARDSGGGHTEAFF.

This chain connects TRBV9 to TRBJ1-4; TRBD1 matches at 7 bases. Germline V gives CDR1 SGDLS, CDR2 YYNGEE. CDR3 length equals 15 residues. Germline trimming cut 3 bases from V and 4 bases from J; bases unmatched to any gene: 6. The CDR3 loop is CASSAGTVLNEKLFF. CDR3 bases: TGTGCCAGCAGCGCGGGGACAGTTCTTAATGAAAAACTGTTTTTT.

This clonotype has a handful of counts. The rearrangement uses TRBV7-2 and TRBJ2-3; D uncertain. CDR3 size: 14 residues. The V and J ends lost 1 base and 7 bases respectively, with 12 bases between them. Germline-derived CDR1 and CDR2 are SGHTA and FQGNSA. The CDR3 region is CASSLGWVANTQYF. In nucleotides, the CDR3 is TGTGCCAGCAGCTTAGGCTGGGTAGCAAATACGCAGTATTTT.

This clonotype was counted only a few times. This chain uses TRBV27 with TRBJ1-1; D is undetermined. The CDR3 extends over 16 amino acids. The V gene's germline CDR1 is MNHEY and CDR2 SMNVEV (reference sequence). The ends were cut back, 4 bases at V and 0 bases at J, with 15 bases in the middle. The DNA of the CDR3 is TGTGCCAGCAGTTCACAACAGTTTTTCATGAACACTGAAGCTTTCTTT. This encodes CASSSQQFFMNTEAFF.

This clonotype was detected only a few times. The chain has TRBV11-2 and TRBJ2-1; D call uncertain. Germline CDR1 and CDR2: SGHAT and FQNNGV. Trimming stripped 5 bases from V and 5 bases from J, with 10 bases between. This CDR3 comprises 13 residues. CDR3 sequence reads: CASSGLINNEQFF. The CDR3 DNA sequence: TGTGCCAGCAGCGGCTTGATAAACAATGAGCAGTTCTTC. The whole variable domain, filled in from reference TRBV11-2 and TRBJ2-1, reads EAGVAQSPRYKIIEKRQSVAFWCNPISGHATLYWYQQILGQGPKLLIQFQNNGVVDDSQLPKDRFSAERLKGVDSTLKIQPAKLEDSAVYLCASSGLINNEQFFGPGTRLTVL.

In its sample, this clonotype was seen a few times. The V gene is TRBV2, the J gene TRBJ2-5; 7 bases match TRBD2. The V and J ends lost 5 bases and 5 bases, in that order; junction bases with no gene match: 8. Germline assignment: CDR1 SNHLY and CDR2 FYNNEI. The CDR3 runs to 14 residues. The CDR3 sequence is CASSRLALGETQYF. CDR3 nucleotide sequence: TGTGCCAGCAGTCGACTAGCTCTTGGGGAGACCCAGTACTTC.

This clonotype came up once. The chain joins TRBV10-3 to TRBJ1-3; no definite D call. CDR3 length equals 13 residues. V was clipped by 8 bases and J by 0 bases, with 8 bases between them. Germline loops: CDR1 ENHRY, CDR2 SYGVKD. CDR3 sequence: CAIGSSSGNTIYF. The DNA of the CDR3 is TGTGCCATCGGAAGTAGCTCTGGAAACACCATATATTTT.

This clonotype was recorded a few times. V is TRBV15 and J is TRBJ2-1; D not resolved. This CDR3 is 15 amino acids long. V was shortened by 0 bases and J by 2 bases, with 8 bases between the two germline ends. The germline CDR1 and CDR2 sequences are LNHNV and YYDKDF (reference sequence). CDR3 protein: CATSRDLGTYNEQFF. CDR3 bases: TGTGCCACCAGCAGAGATCTTGGCACCTACAATGAGCAGTTCTTC. Full variable domain (outside the CDR3, taken from reference TRBV15 and TRBJ2-1): DAMVIQNPRYQVTQFGKPVTLSCSQTLNHNVMYWYQQKSSQAPKLLFHYYDKDFNNEADTPDNFQSRRPNTSFCFLDIRSPGLGDTAMYLCATSRDLGTYNEQFFGPGTRLTVL.

The V call is TRBV28, the J call TRBJ2-7; D might be TRBD1 (5 bases). Between the trimmed V and J ends, which lost 8 bases and 3 bases, there was a span of 8 bases. The germline gives CDR1 MDHEN, CDR2 SYDVKM. The CDR3 length is 11 residues. The CDR3 loop reads CASARDYEQYF. The CDR3 DNA reads TGTGCCAGCGCCAGGGACTACGAGCAGTACTTC.

This clonotype was seen many times. CDR3 amino acids: CASRSLGKGYEQYF. For the CDR3, the DNA is TGTGCCAGCAGATCCTTGGGGAAGGGCTACGAGCAGTACTTC. The rearrangement uses TRBV27 and TRBJ2-7; D uncertain. CDR1 is MNHEY and CDR2 is SMNVEV in the germline V gene (reference sequence). Trimming removed 6 bases from V and 3 bases from J, with 15 bases in between. The CDR3 length is 14 residues.

This clonotype was seen a few times. The CDR3 nucleotides read TGTGCCTGGAACGGGCGGCTCAATCAGCCCCAGCATTTT. The encoded protein is CAWNGRLNQPQHF. The rearrangement joins TRBV30 to TRBJ1-5; D is unclear. In germline, CDR1 is GTSNPN, CDR2 SVGIG (reference sequence). Trimming stripped 4 bases from V and 3 bases from J, with 10 bases between. CDR3 length equals 13 residues.